This T cell receptor beta chain was captured by sequencing in a study of T cell responses to AZD1222 COVID-19 vaccine. Overall study findings and caveats: Donors, mostly white British, included more females; clonal diversity was possibly underestimated. Sampling captured repertoires only after the peak T cell response. A rise in Spike-specific TCR breadth and depth followed two AZD1222 doses. Only a handful of AZD1222 recipients, more than 5 in all, had baseline seropositivity.

As to this clone: Its antigen is not known.

Clones were sequenced by immunoSEQ multiplex PCR, and TCRdb holds only the in-frame ones, with some missing. The data show 110,000 to 150,000 clones, about 92% seen once. V lost 4 bases and J 7 bases, leaving 19 bases between the germline ends. CDR3 length: 15 residues. Germline CDR1 MGHRA, CDR2 YSYEKL. The chain couples TRBV4-1 to TRBJ1-2; D is possibly TRBD1 (6 bases). This TCR was recovered from an adult in good health. This sample comprised peripheral blood, obtained on day 0 of AZD1222 vaccination. CDR3 amino acids: CASSRGGRDLGGYTF. DNA for the CDR3: TGCGCCAGCAGCCGGGGGGGCAGGGACTTGGGTGGCTACACCTTC.